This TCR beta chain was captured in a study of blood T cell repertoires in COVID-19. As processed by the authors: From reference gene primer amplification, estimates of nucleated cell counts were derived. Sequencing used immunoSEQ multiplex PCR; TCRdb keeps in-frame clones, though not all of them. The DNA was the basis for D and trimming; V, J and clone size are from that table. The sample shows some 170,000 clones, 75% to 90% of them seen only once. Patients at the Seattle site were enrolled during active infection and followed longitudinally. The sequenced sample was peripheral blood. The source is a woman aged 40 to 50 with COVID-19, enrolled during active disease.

CDR3 in amino acids: CATSDYISRPGTGFGAFF. For the CDR3, the DNA is TGTGCCACCAGTGATTATATATCGCGTCCCGGGACAGGGTTTGGGGCTTTCTTT. The chain has TRBV24-1 and TRBJ1-1, with 9 bases that match TRBD1. From germline, CDR1 is KGHDR and CDR2 SFDVKD. Trimming removed 2 bases from V and 11 bases from J; junction bases left unmatched: 20. The CDR3 runs to 18 residues.